These T cell receptor beta chains were read from a single sample in a study of brain T cells in children with intractable seizures. Clones were sequenced by immunoSEQ multiplex PCR, and TCRdb holds only the in-frame ones, with some missing. The table has 70,000 to 90,000 clones, roughly 91% seen once; the top ten hold around 1.6%. The sample in question was peripheral blood, obtained at surgery. All receptors derive from a boy younger than two with tuberous sclerosis and intractable seizures. Each CDR3 is given with its conserved first and last residue. The order of the fields is D gene, clone size, V gene, J gene, CDR3 DNA, CDR3 protein. The D gene is left open where the match is weak. Part of the rows lack a size; the others show once, few, many or a class for expanded clones.

D gene: NA
clone size: NA
V gene: TRBV5-6
J gene: TRBJ1-2
CDR3 DNA: TGTGCCAGCAGCTTGGGACACCCTAACTATGGCTACACCTTC
CDR3 protein: CASSLGHPNYGYTF

D gene: NA
clone size: NA
V gene: TRBV30
J gene: TRBJ1-5
CDR3 DNA: TGTGCCTGGGGGGACAATTACAATCAGCCCCAGCATTTT
CDR3 protein: CAWGDNYNQPQHF

D gene: NA
clone size: NA
V gene: TRBV5-1
J gene: TRBJ1-2
CDR3 DNA: TGCGCCAGCAGCACCTCAGGGGATTATGGCTACACCTTC
CDR3 protein: CASSTSGDYGYTF

D gene: NA
clone size: once
V gene: TRBV10-1
J gene: TRBJ1-6
CDR3 DNA: TGCGCCACCTCCGGACAATTCACCCCCCACTTT
CDR3 protein: CATSGQFTPHF

D gene: NA
clone size: NA
V gene: TRBV5-1
J gene: TRBJ2-7
CDR3 DNA: TGCGCCAGCAGCGGTCAGGGTCGGAGCTCCTACGAGCAGTACTTC
CDR3 protein: CASSGQGRSSYEQYF

D gene: NA
clone size: NA
V gene: TRBV7-9
J gene: TRBJ1-5
CDR3 DNA: TGTGCCAGCAGCTTATCCGTCGATGCAGTCCAGCCCCAGCATTTT
CDR3 protein: CASSLSVDAVQPQHF

D gene: NA
clone size: NA
V gene: TRBV5-1
J gene: TRBJ2-1
CDR3 DNA: TGCGCCAGCAGCTTGGAAGGGAATGAGCAGTTCTTC
CDR3 protein: CASSLEGNEQFF

D gene: TRBD1
clone size: NA
V gene: TRBV24-1
J gene: TRBJ2-7
CDR3 DNA: TGTGCCACCGTTATCCGGGACAGGGGGCGAGAGCGCTACGAGCAGTACTTC
CDR3 protein: CATVIRDRGRERYEQYF

D gene: TRBD1
clone size: NA
V gene: TRBV7-9
J gene: TRBJ1-2
CDR3 DNA: TGTGCCAGCAGCTTAGTTGGGACAGTCTATGGCTACACCTTC
CDR3 protein: CASSLVGTVYGYTF

D gene: TRBD2
clone size: NA
V gene: TRBV5-1
J gene: TRBJ2-7
CDR3 DNA: TGCGCCAGCAGCTTGATTGCGGGAGGCGCCTACGAGCAGTACTTC
CDR3 protein: CASSLIAGGAYEQYF

D gene: NA
clone size: NA
V gene: TRBV4-1
J gene: TRBJ2-3
CDR3 DNA: TGCGCCAGCAGCCAAGTTGGCGGGGAGAGCACAGATACGCAGTATTTT
CDR3 protein: CASSQVGGESTDTQYF

D gene: NA
clone size: NA
V gene: TRBV28
J gene: TRBJ2-7
CDR3 DNA: TGTGCCACCACAAATTCACAGCGCCAATATATTTACGAGCAGTACTTC
CDR3 protein: CATTNSQRQYIYEQYF

D gene: NA
clone size: once
V gene: TRBV6-5
J gene: TRBJ1-2
CDR3 DNA: TGTGCCAGCAGATCCGGGACGCCGGCTGGCTACACCTTC
CDR3 protein: CASRSGTPAGYTF

D gene: NA
clone size: NA
V gene: TRBV24-1
J gene: TRBJ2-1
CDR3 DNA: TGTGCCACCAGTGACCTATCTTTGGGGGAGCAGTTCTTC
CDR3 protein: CATSDLSLGEQFF

D gene: NA
clone size: NA
V gene: TRBV2
J gene: TRBJ1-3
CDR3 DNA: TGTGCCAGCAATGTACCCGTCGGGGCACGCGAAGCGAACTCTGGAAACACCATATATTTT
CDR3 protein: CASNVPVGAREANSGNTIYF

D gene: NA
clone size: NA
V gene: TRBV7-9
J gene: TRBJ1-2
CDR3 DNA: TGTGCCAGCAGCTTATCCGCGGGGAAGAACTATGGCTACACCTTC
CDR3 protein: CASSLSAGKNYGYTF

D gene: TRBD2
clone size: NA
V gene: TRBV5-4
J gene: TRBJ2-7
CDR3 DNA: TGTGCCAGCAGCCCCACCCCTGAGACTAGCGGGAGTAACGAGCAGTACTTC
CDR3 protein: CASSPTPETSGSNEQYF

D gene: NA
clone size: NA
V gene: TRBV27
J gene: TRBJ1-1
CDR3 DNA: TGTGCCAGCAGTTTATCAATGAACACTGAAGCTTTCTTT
CDR3 protein: CASSLSMNTEAFF

D gene: TRBD1
clone size: NA
V gene: TRBV6-1
J gene: TRBJ2-3
CDR3 DNA: TGTGCCAGCAGTGAAGCACCCCGGACAGGCAATACGCAGTATTTT
CDR3 protein: CASSEAPRTGNTQYF

D gene: NA
clone size: once
V gene: TRBV10-1
J gene: TRBJ1-6
CDR3 DNA: TGCGCCAGCAGTGAGCCAAAAAGACGGACCGGCAGGGAGAATTCACCCCTCCACTTT
CDR3 protein: CASSEPKRRTGRENSPLHF

D gene: TRBD1
clone size: NA
V gene: TRBV5-4
J gene: TRBJ2-7
CDR3 DNA: TGTGCCAGCAGCTATGGGACAGGGCCCTCCTACGAGCAGTACTTC
CDR3 protein: CASSYGTGPSYEQYF

D gene: TRBD1
clone size: NA
V gene: TRBV5-1
J gene: TRBJ2-7
CDR3 DNA: TGCGCCAGCAGCTCACAGGGGAAGCTTGGCGAGCAGTACTTC
CDR3 protein: CASSSQGKLGEQYF

D gene: TRBD2
clone size: NA
V gene: TRBV27
J gene: TRBJ2-1
CDR3 DNA: TGTGCCAGCAGCCACCGACTAGCGGGAGCCCCCAATGAGCAGTTCTTC
CDR3 protein: CASSHRLAGAPNEQFF

D gene: TRBD1
clone size: NA
V gene: TRBV30
J gene: TRBJ2-7
CDR3 DNA: TGTGCCTGGAGTTCCGGGACAGGGGCTTACGAGCAGTACTTC
CDR3 protein: CAWSSGTGAYEQYF

D gene: NA
clone size: NA
V gene: TRBV2
J gene: TRBJ2-7
CDR3 DNA: TGTGCCAGCGACGGGGACAACGACTACGAGCAGTACTTC
CDR3 protein: CASDGDNDYEQYF

D gene: NA
clone size: NA
V gene: TRBV13
J gene: TRBJ1-3
CDR3 DNA: TGTGCCAGCAGCTTAAGGGGGTCTGGAAACACCATATATTTT
CDR3 protein: CASSLRGSGNTIYF

D gene: NA
clone size: NA
V gene: TRBV16
J gene: TRBJ2-5
CDR3 DNA: TGTGCCAGCAGCCAGTCGGGGGAGGCGGAGACCCAGTACTTC
CDR3 protein: CASSQSGEAETQYF

D gene: NA
clone size: NA
V gene: TRBV5-8
J gene: TRBJ1-5
CDR3 DNA: TGTGCCAGCAGCTTCGGGCAGCCGGTAGATCAGCCCCAGCATTTT
CDR3 protein: CASSFGQPVDQPQHF

D gene: TRBD1
clone size: once
V gene: TRBV5-6
J gene: TRBJ1-2
CDR3 DNA: TGTGCCAGCAGCTTTGGACAGGGAGATTGGGGCTACACCTTC
CDR3 protein: CASSFGQGDWGYTF